Sequencing of this T cell receptor (beta chain) was carried out in a study of blood T cell repertoires in COVID-19. Study in general: Samples came from the United States, Italy and Spain, spanning acute and convalescent COVID-19.

Study processing details: Estimated nucleated cell counts came from reference gene primer amplification. Profiling relied on immunoSEQ multiplex PCR, and the TCRdb table lists in-frame clones only, not all of them. The V and J calls and clone size are taken from that table; D and trimming were inferred from the DNA. This repertoire shows 270,000 or so clones, approximately 90% found once; its top ten account for approximately 4.2%. After removal of 0 bases from V and 1 base from J, the junction contained 3 bases not matched to a gene. From germline, CDR1 is SGDLS and CDR2 YYNGEE. CDR3 length equals 16 residues.

This chain connects TRBV9 to TRBJ2-7; TRBD2 matches at 11 bases. The sequenced sample consisted of peripheral blood. The TCR comes from a middle-aged man with acute or convalescent COVID-19. The CDR3 loop reads CASSVASGGISYEQYF. The CDR3 DNA reads as TGTGCCAGCAGCGTAGCTAGCGGGGGGATTTCCTACGAGCAGTACTTC.